The text below deals with one TCR beta chain. The clone's antigen remains unknown. Qualities for individual bases were not recorded, and no much larger clone is one base off. Healthy HIV-negative adults with no recently reported acute infections or vaccinations were included as donors. Every donor was a Caucasian adult living in Nashville, Tennessee, USA. CD4+ T cells were enriched through magnetic negative selection, after which naive cells were positively selected on CD45RA and the remaining negative fraction served as the memory subset. After blood collection by leukapheresis, PBMCs were isolated using Ficoll-Histopaque density gradient centrifugation and then cryopreserved in the vapor phase of liquid nitrogen. Analytical flow cytometry was used to check the purity and quantity of every magnetically sorted T cell population. Genomic DNA was isolated from every sorted fraction and measured by UV absorbance on a Nanodrop 2000c.

The sample belongs to a study of shared clonotypes between healthy human individuals (dated by TCRdb to 2019 to 2021). Study-level background: A few men and a couple of women, aged 18 to 49 years, made up the cohort. For each donor, CD4 naive and CD4 memory were each run on three plates, CD8 naive on two plates, and CD8 memory on one plate. Blood TCR repertoires of five healthy adults were deeply sequenced to estimate repertoire size and the extent of clonotype sharing between individuals. To increase sequencing depth and limit assay-specific biases, different laboratories used diverse techniques to prepare libraries and sequence TCR repertoires. Between about 0.8 and 8.9 billion PBMCs per donor were obtained by leukapheresis.

Trimming at the junction amounts to 5 bases on V and 3 bases on J, and the germline ends lie 14 bases apart. CDR1 and CDR2 are read off the germline V gene as MDHEN and SYDVKM. From the cysteine up to the phenylalanine, the CDR3 has a length of 14 residues. The entry retains the CDR3 DNA only, 42 bases that are in frame from base 1. Using the deep immunoSEQ assay, TCR CDR3 regions were amplified from genomic DNA by multiplex PCR. Genomic DNA extracted from each cell subset was distributed evenly over all wells of several immunoSEQ 96-well plates, and each plate served as one replicate. For sorted subsets, about 0.2 ug genomic DNA, equal to approximately 30,000 T cell genomes, was loaded into each replicate PCR. Purified libraries were measured with a Qubit 3.0 fluorometer, size-checked on a Bioanalyzer 2100, and measured again with the KAPA Library Quantification kit. Each immunoSEQ 96-well plate was sequenced on its own single-read 150-cycle Illumina NextSeq 550 flow cell. Per the original workflow: Because the immunoSEQ output held only junctional sequences and lacked quality scores, the filtering could not match the filtering applied to full-length reads. To assign V/J genes and CDR3, sequences were annotated using PyIR, a Python wrapper for IgBLAST v1.9, with IMGT germline references. Any read was removed if the V/J assignment was weak (E-value above 1e-6), the CDR3 was missing, or the read contained stop codons, out-of-frame junctions, or ambiguous translated residues. A V3J clonotype was defined by an identical inferred V gene, J gene, and CDR3 amino acid sequence. The percentage overlap between two repertoires was calculated by dividing the number of shared unique clonotypes by the size of the smaller repertoire. Richness of each repertoire was evaluated using RTK rarefaction, the Chao1 estimator, and Recon v2.1 estimates of unobserved clonotypes. Generation probabilities for all TCRbeta clonotypes obtained by the gDNA method from a handful of donors were computed using OLGA. Sourced from immuneACCESS, this table was stored by TCRdb with only in-frame sequences that have V and J called. A share of the clones is absent; for the studies checked, an unresolved V gene accounts for under half, and the remainder has no known explanation. Clone size and the V and J calls come from that table; the DNA yielded D and trimming. This sample gives around 1,100,000 clones in total; roughly 80% of them show up just once. The ten largest clones capture about 0.89% of the sample.

The paper as a whole reports these results and caveats: The small number of donors limited the genetic and exposure-history diversity represented. Sharing across several donors was observed for about 4.8% of naive CD4, 3% to 4% of naive CD8, 2% to 2.5% of memory CD4, and roughly 0.4% of memory CD8 clonotypes. Only blood was sampled, and tissue TCR repertoires likely differ from those in blood. Clonotypes shared by all four sorted-subset donors showed higher generation probabilities than non-shared clonotypes. Based on pairwise subsampling, the degree of clonotype sharing among donors was expected to be affected by sequencing depth. Naive subsets generally had larger estimated clonotype richness than memory subsets did. Incomplete sequencing was indicated by rarefaction of sorted-subset datasets, despite the large sequencing depth.

The chain was built from TRBV28 and TRBJ2-7; a tentative D call is TRBD1 (6 bases match). The sequence was collected from a man aged 18 to 35 in good health. Some clones in this sample may be carry-over from other donors' samples. The source material was memory CD4+ T cells from PBMCs. In the paper's terms, the cell subset or site label means: CD45RA-negative fraction. The DNA sequence is TGTGCCAGCAGTGTGGGACACACAAACTACGAGCAGTACTTC. This gives the protein CASSVGHTNYEQYF.